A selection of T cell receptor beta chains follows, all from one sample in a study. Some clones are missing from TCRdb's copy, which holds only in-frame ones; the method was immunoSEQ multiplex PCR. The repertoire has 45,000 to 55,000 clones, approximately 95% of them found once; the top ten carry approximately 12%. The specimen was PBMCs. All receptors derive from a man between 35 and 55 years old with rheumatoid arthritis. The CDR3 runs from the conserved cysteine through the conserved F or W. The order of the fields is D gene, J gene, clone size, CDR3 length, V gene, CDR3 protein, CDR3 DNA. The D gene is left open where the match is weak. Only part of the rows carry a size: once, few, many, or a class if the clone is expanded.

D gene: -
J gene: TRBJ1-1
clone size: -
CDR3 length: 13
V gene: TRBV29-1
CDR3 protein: CSGGRGGNTEAFF
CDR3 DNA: TGCAGCGGGGGGCGTGGGGGAAACACTGAAGCTTTCTTT

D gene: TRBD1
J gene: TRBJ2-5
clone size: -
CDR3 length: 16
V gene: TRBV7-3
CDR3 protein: CASSSSTGGTLETQYF
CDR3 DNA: TGTGCCAGCAGCTCTTCGACAGGGGGCACGTTGGAGACCCAGTACTTC

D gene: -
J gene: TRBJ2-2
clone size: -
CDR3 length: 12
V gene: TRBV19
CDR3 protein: CATPRDTGELFF
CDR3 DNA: TGTGCCACCCCCCGAGACACCGGGGAGCTGTTTTTT

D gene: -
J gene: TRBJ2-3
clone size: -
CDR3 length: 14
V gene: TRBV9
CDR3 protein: CASSVVVSTDTQYF
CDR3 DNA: TGTGCCAGCAGCGTAGTAGTGAGCACAGATACGCAGTATTTT

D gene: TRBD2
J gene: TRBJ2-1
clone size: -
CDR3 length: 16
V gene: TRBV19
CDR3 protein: CASRKGPSGRFYEQFF
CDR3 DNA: TGTGCCAGTAGGAAAGGCCCTAGCGGGAGATTCTATGAGCAGTTCTTC

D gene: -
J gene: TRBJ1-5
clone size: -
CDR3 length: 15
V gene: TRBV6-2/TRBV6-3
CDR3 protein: CASSFGGGFNQPQHF
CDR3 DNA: TGTGCCAGCAGTTTCGGGGGGGGATTCAATCAGCCCCAGCATTTT

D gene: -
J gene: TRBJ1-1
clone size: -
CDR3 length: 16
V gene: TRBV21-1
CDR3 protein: CASSKAPTDGDTEAFF
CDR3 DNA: TGTGCCAGCAGCAAAGCCCCGACAGACGGGGACACTGAAGCTTTCTTT

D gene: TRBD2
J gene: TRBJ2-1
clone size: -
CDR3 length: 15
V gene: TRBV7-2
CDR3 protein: CASRSGLAGFNEQFF
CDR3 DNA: TGTGCCAGCAGATCCGGACTAGCGGGATTCAATGAGCAGTTCTTC

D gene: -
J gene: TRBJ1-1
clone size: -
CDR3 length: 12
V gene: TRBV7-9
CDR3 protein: CASSHREPMAFF
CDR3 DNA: TGTGCCAGCAGTCACCGGGAGCCGATGGCTTTCTTT

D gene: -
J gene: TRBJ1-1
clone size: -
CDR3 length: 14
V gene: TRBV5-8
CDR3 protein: CASSLWTLNTEAFF
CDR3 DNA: TGTGCCAGCAGCTTATGGACATTGAACACTGAAGCTTTCTTT

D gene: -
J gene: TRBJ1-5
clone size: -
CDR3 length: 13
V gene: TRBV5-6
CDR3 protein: CASSLGVDQPQHF
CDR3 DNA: TGTGCCAGCAGCTTGGGGGTTGATCAGCCCCAGCATTTT

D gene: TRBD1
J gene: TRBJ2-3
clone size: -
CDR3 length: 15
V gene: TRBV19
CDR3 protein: CASTKGAPNTDTQYF
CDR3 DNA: TGTGCCAGTACCAAGGGGGCGCCGAACACAGATACGCAGTATTTT

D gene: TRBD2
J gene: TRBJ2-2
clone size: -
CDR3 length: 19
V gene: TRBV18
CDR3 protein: CASSPKLRGSGGNTGELFF
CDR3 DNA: TGTGCCAGCTCACCTAAACTCCGGGGAAGCGGGGGGAACACCGGGGAGCTGTTTTTT

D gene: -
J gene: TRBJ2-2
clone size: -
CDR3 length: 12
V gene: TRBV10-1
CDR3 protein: CASSEYTGELFF
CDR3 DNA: TGCGCCAGCAGTGAATACACCGGGGAGCTGTTTTTT

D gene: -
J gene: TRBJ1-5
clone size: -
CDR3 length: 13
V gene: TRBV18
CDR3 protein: CASSPQGGQPQHF
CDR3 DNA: TGTGCCAGCTCACCCCAGGGCGGTCAGCCCCAGCATTTT

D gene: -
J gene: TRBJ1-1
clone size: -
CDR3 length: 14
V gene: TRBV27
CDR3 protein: CASSSAGSYTEAFF
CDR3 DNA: TGTGCCAGCAGTTCGGCAGGGTCGTATACTGAAGCTTTCTTT

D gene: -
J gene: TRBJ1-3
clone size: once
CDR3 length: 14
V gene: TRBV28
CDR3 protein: CASSLDRSGNTIYF
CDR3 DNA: TGTGCCAGCAGTTTAGACAGGTCTGGAAACACCATATATTTT

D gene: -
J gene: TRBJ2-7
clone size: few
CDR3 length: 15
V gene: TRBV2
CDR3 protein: CASRDPGDLSYEQYF
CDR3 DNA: TGTGCCAGCAGAGACCCAGGGGATCTATCCTACGAGCAGTACTTC

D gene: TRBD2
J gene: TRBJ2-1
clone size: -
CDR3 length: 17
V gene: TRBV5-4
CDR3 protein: CASSPGTSGRNYNEQFF
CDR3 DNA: TGTGCCAGCAGCCCCGGGACTAGCGGGAGGAATTACAATGAGCAGTTCTTC

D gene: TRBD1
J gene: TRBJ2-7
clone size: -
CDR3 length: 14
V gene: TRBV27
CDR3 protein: CASSYGDRGYEQYF
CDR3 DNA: TGTGCCAGCAGTTACGGGGACAGGGGTTACGAGCAGTACTTC

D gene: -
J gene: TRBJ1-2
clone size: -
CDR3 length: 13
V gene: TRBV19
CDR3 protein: CASSIMVDYGYTF
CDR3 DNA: TGTGCCAGTAGTATAATGGTAGACTATGGCTACACCTTC

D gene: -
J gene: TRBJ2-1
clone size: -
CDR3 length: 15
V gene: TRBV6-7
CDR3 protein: CARQSTLVVINEQFF
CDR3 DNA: TGTGCCAGGCAGTCGACACTGGTGGTTATCAATGAGCAGTTCTTC

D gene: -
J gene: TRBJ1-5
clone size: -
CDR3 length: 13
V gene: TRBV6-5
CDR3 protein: CASTPGRGQPQHF
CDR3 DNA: TGTGCCAGCACCCCAGGGAGGGGACAGCCCCAGCATTTT

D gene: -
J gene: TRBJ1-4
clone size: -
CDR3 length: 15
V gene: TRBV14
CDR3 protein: CASSPQRTTNEKLFF
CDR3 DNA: TGTGCCAGCAGCCCCCAGCGGACAACTAATGAAAAACTGTTTTTT

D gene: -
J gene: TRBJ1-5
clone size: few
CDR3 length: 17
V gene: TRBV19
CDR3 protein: CASTTTGGPGPDQPQHF
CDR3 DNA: TGTGCCAGTACCACAACCGGGGGGCCAGGGCCTGATCAGCCCCAGCATTTT

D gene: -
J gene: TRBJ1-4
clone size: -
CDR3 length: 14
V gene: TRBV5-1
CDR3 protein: CASSLDGSNEKLFF
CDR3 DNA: TGCGCCAGCAGCTTGGATGGGAGTAATGAAAAACTGTTTTTT

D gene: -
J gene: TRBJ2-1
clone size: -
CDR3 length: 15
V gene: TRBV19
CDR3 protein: CASSIGGLFNNEQFF
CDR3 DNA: TGTGCCAGTAGTATTGGGGGGCTATTTAACAATGAGCAGTTCTTC

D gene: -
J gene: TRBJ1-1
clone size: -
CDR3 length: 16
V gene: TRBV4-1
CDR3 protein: CASSQVSASGNTEAFF
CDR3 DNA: TGCGCCAGCAGCCAAGTCTCGGCCTCAGGGAACACTGAAGCTTTCTTT

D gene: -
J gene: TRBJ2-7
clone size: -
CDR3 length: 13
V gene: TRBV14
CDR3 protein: CASSPYGGLEQYF
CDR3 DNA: TGTGCCAGCAGCCCCTACGGGGGTCTCGAGCAGTACTTC

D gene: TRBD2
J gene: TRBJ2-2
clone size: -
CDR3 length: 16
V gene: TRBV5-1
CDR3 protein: CASSPRGAGGTWELFF
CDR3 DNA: TGCGCCAGCAGCCCAAGAGGAGCGGGGGGCACCTGGGAGCTGTTTTTT

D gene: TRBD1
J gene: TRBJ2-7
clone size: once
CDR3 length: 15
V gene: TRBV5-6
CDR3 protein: CASSRRQGAAYEQYF
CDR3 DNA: TGTGCCAGCAGCCGCAGACAGGGGGCGGCCTACGAGCAGTACTTC

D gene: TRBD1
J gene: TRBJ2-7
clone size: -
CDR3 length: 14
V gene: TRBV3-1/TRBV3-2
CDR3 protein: CASSPTGPLYEQYF
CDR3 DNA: TGTGCCAGCAGCCCGACAGGGCCCCTCTACGAGCAGTACTTC

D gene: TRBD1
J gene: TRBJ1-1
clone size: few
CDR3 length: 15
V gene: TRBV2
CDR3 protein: CASGGTGHRYTEAFF
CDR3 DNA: TGTGCCAGCGGCGGGACAGGGCATAGGTACACTGAAGCTTTCTTT

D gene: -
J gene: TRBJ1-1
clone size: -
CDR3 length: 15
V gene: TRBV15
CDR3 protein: CATSRERSGNTEAFF
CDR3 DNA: TGTGCCACCAGCAGAGAACGGAGTGGGAACACTGAAGCTTTCTTT

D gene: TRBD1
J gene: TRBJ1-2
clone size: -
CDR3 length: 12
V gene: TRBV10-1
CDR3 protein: CASTTGRDGYTF
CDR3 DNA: TGCGCCAGCACGACAGGGAGGGATGGCTACACCTTC

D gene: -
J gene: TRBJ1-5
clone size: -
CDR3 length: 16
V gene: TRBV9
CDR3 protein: CASSVPLLGYQWTQHF
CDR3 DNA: TGTGCCAGCAGCGTTCCCCTCTTGGGGTATCAATGGACCCAGCATTTT

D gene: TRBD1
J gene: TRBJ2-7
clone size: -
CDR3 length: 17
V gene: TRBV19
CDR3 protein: CASSIRPSGQRPYEQYF
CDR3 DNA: TGTGCCAGTAGTATAAGGCCCTCGGGACAGCGACCCTACGAGCAGTACTTC

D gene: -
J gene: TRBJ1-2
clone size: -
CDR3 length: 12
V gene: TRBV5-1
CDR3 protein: CASSKDLIGGTF
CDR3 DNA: TGCGCCAGCAGCAAGGACCTTATCGGGGGCACCTTC

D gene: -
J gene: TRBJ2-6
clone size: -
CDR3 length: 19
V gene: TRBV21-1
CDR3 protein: CASSNDRDREISGANVLTF
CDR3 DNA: TGTGCCAGCAGCAACGACCGGGACAGAGAAATCTCTGGGGCCAACGTCCTGACTTTC

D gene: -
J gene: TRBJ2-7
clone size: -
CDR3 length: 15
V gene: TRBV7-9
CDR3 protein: CASSPKGEMGYEQYF
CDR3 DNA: TGTGCCAGCAGCCCCAAGGGGGAAATGGGATACGAGCAGTACTTC

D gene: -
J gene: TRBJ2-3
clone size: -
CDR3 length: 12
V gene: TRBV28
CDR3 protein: CASSKQDSSQYF
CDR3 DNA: TGTGCCAGCAGCAAACAGGACTCCTCGCAGTATTTT

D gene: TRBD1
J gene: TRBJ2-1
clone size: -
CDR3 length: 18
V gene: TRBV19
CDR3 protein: CASSRYSPSDRVDNEQFF
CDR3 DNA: TGTGCCAGTAGTCGATATTCCCCCTCGGACAGGGTCGACAATGAGCAGTTCTTC

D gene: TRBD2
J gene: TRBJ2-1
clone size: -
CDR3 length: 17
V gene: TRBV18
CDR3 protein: CASSHEKGLAGTDEQFF
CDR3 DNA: TGTGCCAGCTCACACGAAAAAGGACTAGCGGGAACGGATGAGCAGTTCTTC

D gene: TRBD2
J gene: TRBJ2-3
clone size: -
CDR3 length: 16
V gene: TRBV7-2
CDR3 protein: CASSFIAGGQIDTQYF
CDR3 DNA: TGTGCCAGCAGCTTTATAGCGGGAGGGCAGATAGATACGCAGTATTTT

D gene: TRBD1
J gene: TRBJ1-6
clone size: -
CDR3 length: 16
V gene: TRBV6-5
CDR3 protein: CASSYLSGTAHSPLHF
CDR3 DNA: TGTGCCAGCAGTTACCTCTCCGGGACAGCTCATTCACCCCTCCACTTT

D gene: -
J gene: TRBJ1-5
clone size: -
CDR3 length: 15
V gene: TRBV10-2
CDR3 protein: CASSEGGRSNQPQHF
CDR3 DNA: TGCGCCAGCAGTGAGGGGGGTAGGAGCAATCAGCCCCAGCATTTT

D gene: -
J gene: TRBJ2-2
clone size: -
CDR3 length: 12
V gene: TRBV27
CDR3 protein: CASSEYTGELFF
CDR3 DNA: TGTGCCAGCAGTGAGTACACCGGGGAGCTGTTTTTT

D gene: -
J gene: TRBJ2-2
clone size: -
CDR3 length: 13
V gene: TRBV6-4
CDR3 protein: CASSDRSGGELFF
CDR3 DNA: TGTGCCAGCAGTGACAGATCGGGCGGGGAGCTGTTTTTT

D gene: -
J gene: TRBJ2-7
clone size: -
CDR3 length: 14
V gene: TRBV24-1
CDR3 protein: CATSETDGRDEQYF
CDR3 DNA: TGTGCCACCAGTGAGACAGACGGGCGCGACGAGCAGTACTTC

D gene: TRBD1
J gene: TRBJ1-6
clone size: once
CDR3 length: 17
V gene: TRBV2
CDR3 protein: CASIPASTGGASSPLHF
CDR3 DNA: TGTGCCAGCATCCCGGCTTCCACAGGGGGCGCATCCTCACCCCTCCACTTT

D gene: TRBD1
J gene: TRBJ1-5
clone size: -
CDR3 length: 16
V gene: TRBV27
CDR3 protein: CASSPLGGYSNQPQHF
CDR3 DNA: TGTGCCAGCAGCCCCCTAGGGGGCTATAGCAATCAGCCCCAGCATTTT

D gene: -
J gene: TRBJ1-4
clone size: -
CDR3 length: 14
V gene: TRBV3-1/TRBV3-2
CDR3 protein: CASSQIRAGEKLFF
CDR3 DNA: TGTGCCAGCAGCCAAATACGGGCCGGTGAAAAACTGTTTTTT